The 20 T cell receptor beta chains presented below share a single source sample, sequenced in a study of somatic mutations in cytotoxic T cells in rheumatoid arthritis. The table came from immunoSEQ multiplex PCR; TCRdb's copy has only in-frame clones and leaves some out. This table holds 20,000 or so clones, roughly four fifths found once. Sequencing was performed on CD8+ T cells sorted from blood. All receptors derive from a woman aged 45-65 years in good health.

The V gene is TRBV5-6, the J gene TRBJ2-2; possible D gene TRBD1, 6 bases. Germline V gives CDR1 SGHDT, CDR2 YYEEEE. The CDR3 is 15 residues long. Trimming removed 1 base from V and 5 bases from J, with 12 bases in between. CDR3 sequence (DNA): TGTGCCAGCAGCTTGTCAGGGGCTGGAACCGGGGAGCTGTTTTTT. Encoded protein: CASSLSGAGTGELFF. Full variable domain (rest looked up from reference TRBV5-6 and TRBJ2-2): DAGVTQSPTHLIKTRGQQVTLRCSPKSGHDTVSWYQQALGQGPQFIFQYYEEEERQRGNFPDRFSGHQFPNYSSELNVNALLLGDSALYLCASSLSGAGTGELFFGEGSRLTVL.

The genes are TRBV5-1 and TRBJ1-1; a possible D gene is TRBD1 (6 bases). The V gene's germline CDR1 is SGHRS and CDR2 YFSETQ. This CDR3 is 17 amino acids long. Trimming took off 0 bases at V and 1 base at J, with 16 bases between the two ends. The CDR3 bases are TGCGCCAGCAGCTTGGTTGGGGCAGGGGTATGGAACACTGAAGCTTTCTTT. It specifies CASSLVGAGVWNTEAFF.

The genes are TRBV30 and TRBJ2-3; D may be TRBD2 (5 bases). The germline V and J ends were trimmed by 2 bases and 7 bases, with 19 bases remaining between them. The length of the CDR3 is 15 residues. Germline assignment: CDR1 GTSNPN and CDR2 SVGIG (reference sequence). The DNA of the CDR3 is TGTGCCTGGAGTAAAGCGGCCAGGAGGTCTTATACGCAGTATTTT. It is translated as CAWSKAARRSYTQYF.

This clone was counted once. The J gene is TRBJ2-3, the V gene TRBV7-9, with a tentative D call TRBD1 (6 bases). Trimming removed 4 bases from V and 1 base from J, with 12 bases in between. This CDR3 contains 15 residues. Germline lookup yields CDR1 SEHNR and CDR2 FQNEAQ (reference sequence). The CDR3: CASSSGTWGTDTQYF. The CDR3 DNA follows: TGTGCCAGCAGCTCCGGGACATGGGGCACAGATACGCAGTATTTT.

This clone showed up just once. The chain joins TRBV9 to TRBJ2-5; TRBD2 matches at 11 bases. The CDR3 totals 16 residues. V dropped 0 bases and J dropped 0; count of bases not matched to a gene: 1. Looked up from germline, CDR1 is SGDLS and CDR2 is YYNGEE. The CDR3 DNA reads as TGTGCCAGCAGCGTAGGACTAGCGGGAAACCAAGAGACCCAGTACTTC. As protein: CASSVGLAGNQETQYF.

The chain has TRBV4-3 and TRBJ1-4, with 10 bases that match TRBD1. Trimming at V came to 3 bases and at J to 4 bases, leaving 8 bases not matched to a gene. The CDR3 covers 17 residues. In germline, CDR1 is LGHNA, CDR2 YSLEER. The chain's CDR3 is CASSHAGQGRGNEKLFF. The CDR3 DNA is TGCGCCAGCAGCCACGCGGGACAGGGGAGGGGTAATGAAAAACTGTTTTTT.

The rearrangement uses TRBV29-1 and TRBJ2-2; D may be TRBD1 (8 bases). The CDR3 is 17 amino acids. From germline, CDR1 is SQVTM and CDR2 ANQGSEA. V lost 1 base and J lost 7, with 22 bases in between. CDR3 in amino acids: CSVEGTLRTGRVGELFF. As DNA, the CDR3 is TGCAGCGTTGAAGGTACCCTCCGGACAGGGAGGGTCGGGGAGCTGTTTTTT.

The V gene is TRBV9, the J gene TRBJ2-1; TRBD2 matches at 8 bases. CDR3 length: 15 residues. From germline, CDR1 is SGDLS and CDR2 YYNGEE. The V gene end was trimmed by 4 bases and the J gene end by 7 bases; junction bases not matched to a gene: 10. The CDR3, as DNA: TGTGCCAGCAGCCCGGGAGGGGGAGGGCAAAATGAGCAGTTCTTC. Translation gives CASSPGGGGQNEQFF.

This clone appeared a single time. This chain connects TRBV27 to TRBJ1-2, with TRBD1 matching over 9 bases. The CDR3 runs 16 residues. V lost 6 bases, J lost 4 bases, and 12 bases stayed unmatched. Germline V CDR1 and CDR2: MNHEY, SMNVEV (reference sequence). The CDR3 DNA sequence: TGTGCCAGCAGCCGGGGACAGGGTCTCTTCTTCTATGGCTACACCTTC. Its protein is CASSRGQGLFFYGYTF.

The chain is built from TRBV27 and TRBJ2-2; tentatively, D is TRBD1 or TRBD2 (5 bases each). The CDR3 covers 14 residues. V was shortened by 3 bases and J by 8 bases, with 13 bases between the two germline ends. CDR1 and CDR2 (germline): MNHEY, SMNVEV (reference sequence). DNA for the CDR3: TGTGCCAGCAGTTTGGGGATGGGGACGGGGGAGCTGTTTTTT. Protein sequence: CASSLGMGTGELFF.

The rearrangement links TRBV9 to TRBJ2-3, with TRBD2 matching 7 bases. The germline V gene has CDR1 SGDLS and CDR2 YYNGEE. The ends lost 2 bases at V and 1 base at J; junction bases unmatched: 4. This CDR3 is built from 15 residues. CDR3 DNA sequence: TGTGCCAGCAGCGTGGGAAGCGGGGGCACAGATACGCAGTATTTT. As protein: CASSVGSGGTDTQYF.

This chain joins TRBV6-5 and TRBJ2-2, with TRBD2 matching 13 bases. CDR3 length: 15 amino acids. With 8 bases clipped from V and 5 bases from J, the junction kept 5 bases outside the gene matches. Germline assignment: CDR1 MNHEY and CDR2 SVGAGI. This CDR3 is CASGLAGDGTGELFF. In DNA form, the CDR3 reads TGTGCCAGCGGACTAGCGGGAGATGGGACCGGGGAGCTGTTTTTT.

The chain uses TRBV7-9 and TRBJ2-7; a possible D gene is TRBD1 (5 bases). The CDR3 is 14 amino acids. Germline CDR1 is SEHNR and CDR2 is FQNEAQ (reference sequence). The germline V and J ends were trimmed by 5 bases and 6 bases, with 17 bases remaining between them. The CDR3 region is CASSPPRGAIEQYF. Here the CDR3 DNA reads TGTGCCAGCAGCCCCCCCCGTGGGGCGATCGAGCAGTACTTC.

A few counts support this clone. The chain carries TRBV7-9 and TRBJ1-1; no clear D gene. Trimming cost V 0 bases and J 8 bases, with 4 bases left between them. CDR1 is SEHNR and CDR2 is FQNEAQ in the germline V gene (reference sequence). CDR3 length: 11 amino acids. The CDR3 sequence: CASSLAQEAFF. The CDR3 DNA follows: TGTGCCAGCAGCTTAGCCCAAGAAGCTTTCTTT.

The V call is TRBV4-3, the J call TRBJ2-7, with TRBD2 identical over 7 bases. Trimming took 0 bases from V and 2 from J; bases not matched to a gene: 4. This CDR3 is built from 15 residues. Germline CDR1 is LGHNA and CDR2 is YSLEER. CDR3 loop: CASSQETGGPYEQYF. The CDR3 region has the DNA TGCGCCAGCAGCCAAGAAACGGGGGGTCCCTACGAGCAGTACTTC.

Worth noting for this clone: This sample also contains other DNA sequences that code for the same CDR3. This rearrangement joins TRBV6-6 to TRBJ2-1; the match to TRBD2 covers 9 bases. V lost 5 bases to trimming and J lost 6 bases; unmatched junction nucleotides: 11. Germline CDR1 MNHNY, CDR2 SVGAGI (reference sequence). This CDR3 contains 16 residues. CDR3 sequence: CASSIPGGRALNEQFF. DNA for the CDR3: TGTGCCAGCAGTATCCCCGGCGGGAGGGCGCTCAATGAGCAGTTCTTC.

The chain employs TRBV6-5 and TRBJ2-1; D might be TRBD1 (5 bases). The germline V and J ends were trimmed by 6 bases and 9 bases, with 15 bases remaining between them. The CDR3 covers 13 residues. Germline loops: CDR1 MNHEY, CDR2 SVGAGI. Here the CDR3 reads CASSTDSFTEQFF. CDR3 coding DNA: TGTGCCAGCAGCACAGACAGCTTCACTGAGCAGTTCTTC.

The chain recombines TRBV15 with TRBJ2-7; the D gene could be TRBD1 or TRBD2 (6 bases each). CDR3 length equals 15 residues. Trimming took 0 bases from V and 1 from J, leaving 10 bases between them. Germline V gene sequence: CDR1 LNHNV, CDR2 YYDKDF (reference sequence). Here the CDR3 reads CATSRDSGQSYEQYF. The CDR3, as DNA: TGTGCCACCAGCAGAGATAGCGGACAGTCCTACGAGCAGTACTTC.

The genes are TRBV7-8 and TRBJ2-7; 10 positions agree with TRBD1. This CDR3 is built from 13 residues. Germline CDR1 SGHVS, CDR2 FQNEAQ. V was clipped by 5 bases and J by 6 bases; unmatched bases: 4. The CDR3 DNA is TGTGCCAGCAGCGCGGGACAGGGGATCGAGCAGTACTTC. Amino acids: CASSAGQGIEQYF. The whole variable domain, remainder taken from reference TRBV7-8 and TRBJ2-7, is GAGVSQSPRYKVAKRGQDVALRCDPISGHVSLFWYQQALGQGPEFLTYFQNEAQLDKSGLPSDRFFAERPEGSVSTLKIQRTQQEDSAVYLCASSAGQGIEQYFGPGTRLTVT.

The rearrangement links TRBV7-8 to TRBJ2-7, with a weak D call TRBD1 (6 bases). The CDR3 length is 15 residues. CDR1 and CDR2 (germline): SGHVS, FQNEAQ. The V and J ends lost 7 bases and 3 bases respectively, with 19 bases between them. Here the CDR3 DNA reads TGTGCCAGCACCACCCCGGGACACACTATCTACGAGCAGTACTTC. Amino acid sequence: CASTTPGHTIYEQYF.